This TCR beta chain was recovered during a study of persistence of HIV-infected CD4 T cells. The stimulus was lysate of CMV-infected fibroblasts, 9 to 10 ug/mL. Responding CD4+ T cells were sorted by upregulation of both CD40 ligand and CD69. Donors had undetectable plasma HIV-1 RNA, under 50 copies/mL, for 4+ years. Stimulated PBMCs had first been depleted of CD8+ T cells. Germline V CDR1 and CDR2: SGHTA, FQGNSA. CDR3 length: 15 amino acids. The junction had 7 bases not matched to a gene; V was cut back by 5 bases and J by 6 bases. The libraries were made with immunoSEQ version 4 in survey mode. Each sample used up to 1 ug genomic DNA diluted to about 10 ng/uL. Sequencing was performed with immunoSEQ multiplex PCR; in TCRdb, only in-frame clones are kept and a portion is missing. The sample carries around 13,000 clones, 65% to 75% recorded once. Details on this clone: The antigen remains unidentified.

Study-level points and caveats: Degenerate expanded CDR3beta sequences were enriched among CMV- and Gag-responding cells.

This receptor was obtained from an adult man with HIV who was CMV-seropositive. The sequencing used CD4+ T cells sorted from PBMCs after roughly 19-hour stimulation, collected from a patient who received antiretroviral therapy. This chain joins TRBV7-2 and TRBJ2-2, with 9 positions matching TRBD1. Here the CDR3 DNA reads TGTGCCAGCAGCCCGCAGGACAGGGGAGCCGGGGAGCTGTTTTTT. Protein sequence: CASSPQDRGAGELFF.